The 22 T cell receptor beta chains presented below share a single source sample, sequenced in a study of shared clonotypes between healthy human individuals. The protocol was immunoSEQ multiplex PCR, while the TCRdb copy is restricted to in-frame clones and leaves out a portion. This sample has about 500,000 clones, with 75% to 80% found just once. Sequencing input: PBMCs. The receptors come from a woman in her thirties or forties in good health. Some clones in this sample may be carry-over from other donors' samples.

The V and J genes are TRBV18 and TRBJ1-1, with a tentative D call TRBD1 (5 bases). The CDR3 length is 15 residues. CDR1 KGHSH and CDR2 LQKENI come from the germline V gene. Trimming took off 4 bases at V and 5 bases at J, with 17 bases between the two ends. In DNA, the CDR3 is TGTGCCAGCTCACAAAACAGGATCCCGGGGACTGAAGCTTTCTTT. As protein: CASSQNRIPGTEAFF.

This chain connects TRBV5-5 to TRBJ2-7; D unclear. CDR3 length: 11 residues. V shed 2 bases and J shed 9 bases, with 9 bases lying between them. Germline lookup yields CDR1 SGHKS and CDR2 YYEKEE (reference sequence). The CDR3 region has the DNA TGTGCCAGCAGCTTTCACGATGGGCAGTACTTC. Amino acid sequence: CASSFHDGQYF. The full variable domain, with the rest looked up from reference TRBV5-5 and TRBJ2-7, is DAGVTQSPTHLIKTRGQQVTLRCSPISGHKSVSWYQQVLGQGPQFIFQYYEKEERGRGNFPDRFSARQFPNYSSELNVNALLLGDSALYLCASSFHDGQYFGPGTRLTVT.

Concerning this clone: Other DNA sequences in this sample translate to the same CDR3. The chain recombines TRBV19 with TRBJ1-4; D not certain. This CDR3 is 14 amino acids long. Looked up from germline, CDR1 is LNHDA and CDR2 is SQIVND (reference sequence). V dropped 9 bases and J dropped 0 bases, with 11 bases sitting between them. The CDR3 DNA follows: TGTGCCAGCAGCCAGCAGGCAACTAATGAAAAACTGTTTTTT. Amino acid sequence: CASSQQATNEKLFF.

The V gene is TRBV18, the J gene TRBJ2-2; D is possibly TRBD1 (5 bases). The V gene's germline CDR1 is KGHSH and CDR2 LQKENI. The CDR3 loop spans 16 amino acids. V was shortened by 0 bases and J by 2 bases, with 10 bases between the two germline ends. DNA of the CDR3: TGTGCCAGCTCACCACCGGCAGGGCCCAACACCGGGGAGCTGTTTTTT. Translation gives CASSPPAGPNTGELFF.

The chain links TRBV11-3 to TRBJ2-7, with D maybe TRBD2 (7 bases). Trimming left V 5 bases short and J 4 bases short, with 18 bases between. The CDR3 length is 15 residues. Germline assignment: CDR1 SGHNT and CDR2 YENEEA. The CDR3: CASSPGAGAGYEQYF. CDR3 in DNA: TGTGCCAGCAGCCCAGGGGCGGGAGCAGGTTACGAGCAGTACTTC. Based on the CDR3 plus reference TRBV11-3 and TRBJ2-7, the full variable domain is EAGVVQSPRYKIIEKKQPVAFWCNPISGHNTLYWYLQNLGQGPELLIRYENEEAVDDSQLPKDRFSAERLKGVDSTLKIQPAELGDSAVYLCASSPGAGAGYEQYFGPGTRLTVT.

As for this clone: A much larger clone lies one base from this, so it may be a read error. The sample holds other DNA sequences that translate to the same CDR3. The chain has TRBV7-2 and TRBJ2-5; D not resolved. V lost 5 bases, J lost 3 bases, and 19 bases lay in between. CDR1 and CDR2 (germline): SGHTA, FQGNSA. There are 16 residues in the CDR3. CDR3 residues: CASSPVWTGREETQYF. The CDR3 DNA follows: TGTGCCAGCAGCCCGGTTTGGACCGGGCGAGAAGAGACCCAGTACTTC. Drawing the rest from reference TRBV7-2 and TRBJ2-5, the complete variable domain is GAGVSQSPSNKVTEKGKDVELRCDPISGHTALYWYRQSLGQGLEFLIYFQGNSAPDKSGLPSDRFSAERTGGSVSTLTIQRTQQEDSAVYLCASSPVWTGREETQYFGPGTRLLVL.

V usage is TRBV5-4 and J usage is TRBJ2-1; 11 nucleotides agree with TRBD2. Germline lookup yields CDR1 SGHNT and CDR2 YYREEE (reference sequence). The CDR3 totals 16 residues. Trimming cost V 0 bases and J 8 bases; bases outside gene matches: 7. In nucleotides, the CDR3 is TGTGCCAGCAGCTTGGGACTAGCGGGACTCCTGGATGAGCAGTTCTTC. Its translation: CASSLGLAGLLDEQFF.

This rearrangement joins TRBV7-8 to TRBJ1-4; TRBD1 might be the D (5 bases). CDR3 length equals 19 residues. Germline values: CDR1 SGHVS, CDR2 FQNEAQ. V was pared by 5 bases and J by 10 bases, with 32 bases between. In nucleotides, the CDR3 is TGTGCCAGCAGCCCTACCGGGACCCAACTCTTAACCAAGAGTGTAAAACTGTTTTTT. This codes for CASSPTGTQLLTKSVKLFF.

This chain joins TRBV6-1 and TRBJ2-7, with 8 bases matching TRBD2. The CDR3 spans 14 residues. V lost 6 bases to trimming and J lost 2 bases; unmatched junction nucleotides: 6. Looked up from germline, CDR1 is MNHNS and CDR2 is SASEGT. The CDR3 DNA reads as TGTGCCAGCAGCCGTACTAGCGGACCCTACGAGCAGTACTTC. Its translation: CASSRTSGPYEQYF.

The chain employs TRBV6-6 and TRBJ2-1, with D unresolved. Trimming stripped 3 bases from V and 10 bases from J, with 7 bases between. Germline values: CDR1 MNHNY, CDR2 SVGAGI (reference sequence). This CDR3 is 11 amino acids long. The CDR3 region has the DNA TGTGCCAGCAGTTATGGGCAGGAGCAGTTCTTC. Translation gives CASSYGQEQFF.

The V and J genes are TRBV5-1 and TRBJ1-1, with D perhaps matching TRBD1 (5 bases). The CDR3 sequence is 14 residues long. V lost 4 bases and J 1 base, leaving 11 bases between the germline ends. Germline CDR1 SGHRS, CDR2 YFSETQ. The DNA for the CDR3 is TGCGCCAGCAGCCGGGACCCCCAGAACACTGAAGCTTTCTTT. It codes for CASSRDPQNTEAFF.

Only one count was recorded for this clone. V is TRBV18 and J is TRBJ2-5; 12 positions match TRBD2. The CDR3 is made up of 15 amino acids. The V and J ends lost 3 bases and 5 bases, in that order; junction bases with no gene match: 4. CDR1 is KGHSH and CDR2 is LQKENI in the germline V gene. CDR3 nucleotide sequence: TGTGCCAGCTCACCTACTAGCGGGAGGTGGGAGACCCAGTACTTC. Translated: CASSPTSGRWETQYF.

The chain employs TRBV6-5 and TRBJ2-7; 7 positions match TRBD1. V lost 6 bases and J lost 6; bases outside the gene matches: 2. This CDR3 has 11 residues. Per the germline V gene, CDR1 is MNHEY and CDR2 is SVGAGI. The CDR3 sequence: CASRRQGEQYF. The CDR3, as DNA: TGTGCCAGCAGACGACAGGGCGAGCAGTACTTC.

This chain connects TRBV19 to TRBJ2-3, with 9 positions matching TRBD2. There are 15 residues in the CDR3. The germline gives CDR1 LNHDA, CDR2 SQIVND (reference sequence). V lost 4 bases and J lost 0; bases outside the gene matches: 2. The CDR3 DNA is TGTGCCAGTAGTACAACTAGCGGGAGCACAGATACGCAGTATTTT. Protein: CASSTTSGSTDTQYF.

This clone has just a few counts. This chain connects TRBV7-3 to TRBJ2-1; tentatively, D is TRBD2 (5 bases). This CDR3 spans 15 amino acids. Germline CDR1 reads SGHTA; CDR2 reads FQGTGA. V lost 3 bases, J lost 0 bases, and 9 bases lay in between. CDR3 protein: CASSFNGNSYNEQFF. The CDR3 nucleotides are TGTGCCAGCAGCTTTAACGGGAACTCCTACAATGAGCAGTTCTTC. The entire variable domain, with the rest obtained from reference TRBV7-3 and TRBJ2-1, is as follows: GAGVSQTPSNKVTEKGKYVELRCDPISGHTALYWYRQSLGQGPEFLIYFQGTGAADDSGLPNDRFFAVRPEGSVSTLKIQRTERGDSAVYLCASSFNGNSYNEQFFGPGTRLTVL.

V gene TRBV28 combines with J gene TRBJ2-1; tentative D call: TRBD2 (6 bases). V dropped 7 bases and J dropped 6 bases, with 16 bases sitting between them. The CDR3 is 14 amino acids. The V gene's germline CDR1 is MDHEN and CDR2 SYDVKM. The CDR3 DNA reads as TGTGCCAGCACCTCTTGGGGGGTCGGCAATGAGCAGTTCTTC. Its protein is CASTSWGVGNEQFF.

This clone was seen only a few times. A far larger clone is just one base off, so this is likely a read error. This CDR3 is also generated by other DNA sequences in the sample. The V call is TRBV30, the J call TRBJ1-1; tentatively, D is TRBD1 (6 bases). V was cut by 5 bases and J by 5 bases, with 9 bases left in between. Germline-derived CDR1 and CDR2 are GTSNPN and SVGIG (reference sequence). The CDR3 consists of 11 residues. The CDR3 DNA sequence: TGTGCCTGGGGGGACATGACTGAAGCTTTCTTT. Its translation: CAWGDMTEAFF. The whole variable domain, filled in from reference TRBV30 and TRBJ1-1, reads SQTIHQWPATLVQPVGSPLSLECTVEGTSNPNLYWYRQAAGRGLQLLFYSVGIGQISSEVPQNLSASRPQDRQFILSSKKLLLSDSGFYLCAWGDMTEAFFGQGTRLTVV.

This chain uses TRBV2 with TRBJ2-2; 11 bases agree with TRBD2. This CDR3 is 16 amino acids long. Germline V gene lookup returns CDR1 SNHLY and CDR2 FYNNEI. The J segment lost 7 bases and the V segment lost 4 bases, leaving 8 bases of the junction unmatched. The CDR3 DNA is TGTGCCAGCAGTGTGCGACTAGCGGGATCGGGCGGGGAGCTGTTTTTT. Amino acids: CASSVRLAGSGGELFF.

The chain couples TRBV27 to TRBJ1-2, with TRBD1 matching 8 bases. The CDR3 sequence is 15 residues long. The germline V gene encodes CDR1 MNHEY and CDR2 SMNVEV (reference sequence). V lost 7 bases to trimming and J lost 0 bases; unmatched junction nucleotides: 7. The CDR3 sequence: CASNPGGPANYGYTF. CDR3 DNA sequence: TGTGCCAGCAACCCAGGGGGCCCAGCTAACTATGGCTACACCTTC.

The genes are TRBV6-4 and TRBJ2-2; 8 nucleotides line up with TRBD1. CDR1 is MRHNA and CDR2 is SNTAGT in the germline V gene. V trimming: 3 bases; J trimming: 1 base; junction bases outside the gene matches: 1. The length of the CDR3 is 15 residues. In DNA form, the CDR3 reads TGTGCCAGCAGTGAAGGGACAGGGAACACCGGGGAGCTGTTTTTT. It codes for CASSEGTGNTGELFF.

V is TRBV11-1 and J is TRBJ2-7; D is ambiguous. The CDR3 sequence is 14 residues long. V was clipped by 5 bases and J by 2 bases, with 13 bases between them. Germline V gene lookup returns CDR1 SGHAT and CDR2 FQDESV (reference sequence). The CDR3 nucleotides are TGTGCCAGCAGCCAAAAGGGAATTACCTACGAGCAGTACTTC. This gives the protein CASSQKGITYEQYF.

The table lists this clone with a few counts. With a much larger clone just one base away, this may be a read error. Within the sample, other DNA sequences also encode this same CDR3. V is TRBV7-9 and J is TRBJ1-3, with D tentatively TRBD1 (6 bases). Germline V lookup: CDR1 SEHNR, CDR2 FQNEAQ (reference sequence). The CDR3 is 13 residues long. V lost 8 bases and J 7 bases, leaving 15 bases between the germline ends. CDR3 DNA sequence: TGTGCCAGCTACGGGACATTTGGGAACACCATATATTTT. This sequence encodes CASYGTFGNTIYF.